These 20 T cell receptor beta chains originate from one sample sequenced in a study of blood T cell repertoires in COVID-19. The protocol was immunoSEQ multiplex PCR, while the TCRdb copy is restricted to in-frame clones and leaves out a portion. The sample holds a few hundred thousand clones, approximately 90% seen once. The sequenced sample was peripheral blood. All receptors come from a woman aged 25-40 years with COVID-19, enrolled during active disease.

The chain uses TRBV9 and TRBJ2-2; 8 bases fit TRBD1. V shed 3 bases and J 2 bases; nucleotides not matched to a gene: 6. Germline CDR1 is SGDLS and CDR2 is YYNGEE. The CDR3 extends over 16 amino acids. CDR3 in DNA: TGTGCCAGCAGCGGCCCCGGGACAGGAAACACCGGGGAGCTGTTTTTT. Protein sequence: CASSGPGTGNTGELFF.

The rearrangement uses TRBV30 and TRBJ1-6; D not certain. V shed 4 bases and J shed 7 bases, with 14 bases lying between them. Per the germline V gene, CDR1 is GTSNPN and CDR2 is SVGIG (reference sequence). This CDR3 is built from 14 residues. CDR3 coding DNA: TGTGCCTGGACCATGGGAGAGCTCAATTCACCCCTCCACTTT. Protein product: CAWTMGELNSPLHF.

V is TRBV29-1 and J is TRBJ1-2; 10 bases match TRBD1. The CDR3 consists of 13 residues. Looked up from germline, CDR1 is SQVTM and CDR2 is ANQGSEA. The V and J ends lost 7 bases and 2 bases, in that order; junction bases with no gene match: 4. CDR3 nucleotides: TGCAGCGCCCCGGGACAGGGGAACTATGGCTACACCTTC. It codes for CSAPGQGNYGYTF. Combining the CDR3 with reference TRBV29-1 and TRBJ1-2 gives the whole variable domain SAVISQKPSRDICQRGTSLTIQCQVDSQVTMMFWYRQQPGQSLTLIATANQGSEATYESGFVIDKFPISRPNLTFSTLTVSNMSPEDSSIYLCSAPGQGNYGYTFGSGTRLTVV.

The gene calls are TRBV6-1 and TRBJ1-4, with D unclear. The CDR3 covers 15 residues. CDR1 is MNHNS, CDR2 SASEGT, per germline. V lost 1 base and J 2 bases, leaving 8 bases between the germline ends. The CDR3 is CASSEVTVTNEKLFF. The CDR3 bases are TGTGCCAGCAGTGAAGTTACAGTGACTAATGAAAAACTGTTTTTT.

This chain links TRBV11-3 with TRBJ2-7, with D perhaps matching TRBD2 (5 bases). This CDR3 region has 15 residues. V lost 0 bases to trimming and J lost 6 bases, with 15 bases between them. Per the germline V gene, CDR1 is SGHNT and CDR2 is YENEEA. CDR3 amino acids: CASSLDPRVGGEQYF. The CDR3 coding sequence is TGTGCCAGCAGCTTAGATCCCCGGGTAGGAGGCGAGCAGTACTTC.

The CDR3 DNA follows: TGTGCCAGCAGTTACTATCCGAACCAGGGATATGGCTACACCTTC. Its protein is CASSYYPNQGYGYTF. The rearrangement links TRBV6-6 to TRBJ1-2, with D maybe TRBD1 (5 bases). Germline V gives CDR1 MNHNY, CDR2 SVGAGI (reference sequence). Trimming cost V 1 base and J 5 bases, with 14 bases left between them. The CDR3 is made up of 15 amino acids.

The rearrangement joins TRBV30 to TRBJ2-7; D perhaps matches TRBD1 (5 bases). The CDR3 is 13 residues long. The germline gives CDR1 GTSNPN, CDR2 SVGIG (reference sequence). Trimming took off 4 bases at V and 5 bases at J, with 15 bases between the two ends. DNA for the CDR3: TGTGCCTGGAAAGATCGGACAACTAACGAGCAGTACTTC. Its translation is CAWKDRTTNEQYF.

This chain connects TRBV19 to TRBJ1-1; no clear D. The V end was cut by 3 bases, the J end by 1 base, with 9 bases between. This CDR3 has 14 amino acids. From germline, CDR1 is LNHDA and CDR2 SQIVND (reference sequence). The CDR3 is CASSMRHSNTEAFF. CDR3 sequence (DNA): TGTGCCAGTAGTATGAGGCATTCGAACACTGAAGCTTTCTTT.

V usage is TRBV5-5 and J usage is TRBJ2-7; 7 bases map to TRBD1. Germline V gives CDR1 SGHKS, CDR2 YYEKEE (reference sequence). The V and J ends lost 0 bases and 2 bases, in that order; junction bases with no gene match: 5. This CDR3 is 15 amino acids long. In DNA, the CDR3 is TGTGCCAGCAGCTTGGCCGGGACAGTTGCCTACGAGCAGTACTTC. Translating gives CASSLAGTVAYEQYF.

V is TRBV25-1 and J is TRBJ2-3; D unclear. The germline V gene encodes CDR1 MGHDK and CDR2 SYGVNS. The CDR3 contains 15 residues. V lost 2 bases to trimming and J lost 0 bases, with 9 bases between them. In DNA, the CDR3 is TGTGCCAGCAGTGAACCCGCGGTTAGCACAGATACGCAGTATTTT. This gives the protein CASSEPAVSTDTQYF. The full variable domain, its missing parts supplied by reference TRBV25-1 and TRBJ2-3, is EADIYQTPRYLVIGTGKKITLECSQTMGHDKMYWYQQDPGMELHLIHYSYGVNSTEKGDLSSESTVSRIRTEHFPLTLESARPSHTSQYLCASSEPAVSTDTQYFGPGTRLTVL.

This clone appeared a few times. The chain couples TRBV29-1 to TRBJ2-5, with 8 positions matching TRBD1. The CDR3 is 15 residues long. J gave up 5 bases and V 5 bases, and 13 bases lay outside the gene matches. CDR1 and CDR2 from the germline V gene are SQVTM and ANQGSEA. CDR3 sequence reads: CSVPQGAMGGETQYF. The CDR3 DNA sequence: TGCAGCGTTCCCCAGGGGGCTATGGGCGGCGAGACCCAGTACTTC.

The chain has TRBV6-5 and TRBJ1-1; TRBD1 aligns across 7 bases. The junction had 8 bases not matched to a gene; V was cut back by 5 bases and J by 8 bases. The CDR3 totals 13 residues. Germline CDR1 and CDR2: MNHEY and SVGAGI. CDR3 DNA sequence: TGTGCCAGCAGTCCGGTGGGACAGCAAGAAGCTTTCTTT. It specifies CASSPVGQQEAFF.

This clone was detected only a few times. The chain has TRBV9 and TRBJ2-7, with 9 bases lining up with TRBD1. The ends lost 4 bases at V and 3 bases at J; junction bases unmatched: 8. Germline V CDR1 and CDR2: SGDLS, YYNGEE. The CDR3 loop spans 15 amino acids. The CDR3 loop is CASSPGQGSYYEQYF. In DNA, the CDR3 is TGTGCCAGCAGCCCCGGACAGGGGAGTTACTACGAGCAGTACTTC.

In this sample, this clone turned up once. In DNA form, the CDR3 reads TGTGCCAGCAGACTACCGGGACTACCAAGCTCCTACAATGAGCAGTTCTTC. The encoded protein is CASRLPGLPSSYNEQFF. The V call is TRBV11-2, the J call TRBJ2-1; 7 bases fit TRBD2. After removal of 6 bases from V and 0 bases from J, the junction contained 11 bases not matched to a gene. The CDR3 has 17 amino acids. Looked up from germline, CDR1 is SGHAT and CDR2 is FQNNGV.

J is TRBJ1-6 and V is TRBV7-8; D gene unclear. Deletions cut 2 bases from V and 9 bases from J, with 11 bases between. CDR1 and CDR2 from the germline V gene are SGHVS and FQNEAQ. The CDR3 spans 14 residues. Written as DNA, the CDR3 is TGTGCCAGCAGCTTACAGGATGGAGGTTCACCCCTCCACTTT. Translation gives CASSLQDGGSPLHF. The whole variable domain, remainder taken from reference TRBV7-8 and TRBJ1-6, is GAGVSQSPRYKVAKRGQDVALRCDPISGHVSLFWYQQALGQGPEFLTYFQNEAQLDKSGLPSDRFFAERPEGSVSTLKIQRTQQEDSAVYLCASSLQDGGSPLHFGNGTRLTVT.

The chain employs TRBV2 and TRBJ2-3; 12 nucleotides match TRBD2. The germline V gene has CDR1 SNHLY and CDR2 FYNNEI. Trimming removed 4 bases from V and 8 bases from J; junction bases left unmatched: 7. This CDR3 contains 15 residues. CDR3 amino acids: CASSVFLAGGRTQYF. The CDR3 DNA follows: TGTGCCAGCAGTGTGTTCCTAGCGGGAGGGCGTACGCAGTATTTT.

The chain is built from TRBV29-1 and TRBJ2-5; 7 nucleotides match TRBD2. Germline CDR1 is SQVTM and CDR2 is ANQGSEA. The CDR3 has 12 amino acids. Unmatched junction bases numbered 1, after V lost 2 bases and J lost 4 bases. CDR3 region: CSVELAGETQYF. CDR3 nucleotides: TGCAGCGTTGAATTAGCGGGAGAGACCCAGTACTTC.

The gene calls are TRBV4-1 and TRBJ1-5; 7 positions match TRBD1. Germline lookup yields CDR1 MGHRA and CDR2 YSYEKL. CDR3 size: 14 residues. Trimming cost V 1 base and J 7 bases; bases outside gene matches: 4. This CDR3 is CASSQVGQLQPQHF. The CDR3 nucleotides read TGCGCCAGCAGCCAAGTGGGACAGCTACAGCCCCAGCATTTT.

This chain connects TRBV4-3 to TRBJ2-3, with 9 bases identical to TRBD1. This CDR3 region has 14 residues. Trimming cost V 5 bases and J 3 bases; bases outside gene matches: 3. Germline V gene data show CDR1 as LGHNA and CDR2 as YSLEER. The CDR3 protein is CASSSGTGTDTQYF. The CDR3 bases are TGCGCCAGCAGCTCCGGGACAGGGACAGATACGCAGTATTTT.

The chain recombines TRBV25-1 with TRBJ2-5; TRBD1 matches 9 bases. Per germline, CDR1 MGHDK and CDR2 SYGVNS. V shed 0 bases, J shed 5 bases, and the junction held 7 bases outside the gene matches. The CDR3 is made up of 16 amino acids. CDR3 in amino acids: CASSEYVGTGTETQYF. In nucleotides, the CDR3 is TGTGCCAGCAGTGAATACGTCGGGACAGGGACCGAGACCCAGTACTTC.